The 14 T cell receptor beta chains below all came from one sample that was sequenced in a study of blood T cells in healthy people across ages. A second PCR of roughly 7 to 11 cycles used a sample-barcoded 5' primer and a J-beta primer mix. MiXCR, run by TCRdb on the 5' RACE reads, gives a single entry per CDR3 protein. The sample consists of some 550,000 distinct CDR3 sequences, 47% of them appearing once. Sequencing was performed on blood. These receptors were obtained from a man older than 75 in good health.

This clonotype was counted a few times. This chain uses TRBV4-3 with TRBJ2-7; D remains unclear. Germline assignment: CDR1 LGHNA and CDR2 YSLEER. V shed 0 bases and J shed 1 base, with 7 bases lying between them. This CDR3 has 14 residues. The CDR3: CASSQDGQSYEQYF. In nucleotides, the CDR3 is TGCGCCAGCAGCCAAGATGGGCAGTCCTACGAGCAGTACTTC.

This chain links TRBV27 with TRBJ2-7, with D unclear. V was shortened by 6 bases and J by 9 bases, with 18 bases between the two germline ends. The length of the CDR3 is 13 residues. Germline assignment: CDR1 MNHEY and CDR2 SMNVEV (reference sequence). The CDR3 DNA sequence: TGTGCCAGCAGCTCCTGGCTCCCTATTGTGCAGTACTTC. This encodes CASSSWLPIVQYF.

V gene TRBV6-6 combines with J gene TRBJ2-3; TRBD2 aligns across 8 bases. Germline CDR1 MNHNY, CDR2 SVGAGI (reference sequence). With V trimmed by 6 bases and J by 6 bases, 8 bases remained unmatched. The CDR3 is 14 amino acids. CDR3 loop: CASSHGRGEDTQYF. Here the CDR3 DNA reads TGTGCCAGCAGCCACGGGCGGGGGGAGGATACGCAGTATTTT.

The chain has TRBV28 and TRBJ2-1, with D tentatively TRBD1 (6 bases). In germline, CDR1 is MDHEN, CDR2 SYDVKM. V dropped 11 bases and J dropped 0 bases, with 23 bases sitting between them. CDR3 length: 17 residues. CDR3 sequence: CAGWGQGLVGSYNEQFF. CDR3 nucleotides: TGTGCCGGCTGGGGGCAGGGGCTGGTCGGCTCCTACAATGAGCAGTTCTTC.

The chain's CDR3 is CSALDRGNQPQHF. The CDR3 region has the DNA TGCAGTGCTCTGGACAGGGGTAATCAGCCCCAGCATTTT. V gene TRBV20-1 combines with J gene TRBJ1-5, with 9 bases identical to TRBD1. CDR1 is DFQATT, CDR2 SNEGSKA, per germline (reference sequence). The CDR3 consists of 13 residues. V was pared by 5 bases and J by 4 bases, with 3 bases of the junction left unmatched.

V gene TRBV20-1 combines with J gene TRBJ2-1, with TRBD2 matching over 10 bases. The CDR3 runs to 13 residues. Germline loops: CDR1 DFQATT, CDR2 SNEGSKA (reference sequence). The junction had 4 bases not matched to a gene; V was cut back by 2 bases and J by 9 bases. The CDR3 here is CSARPPSGSEQFF. DNA for the CDR3: TGCAGTGCTAGACCCCCTAGCGGGAGTGAGCAGTTCTTC.

The rearrangement links TRBV20-1 to TRBJ2-7; either TRBD1 or TRBD2 may fit D (6 bases each). V was cut by 5 bases and J by 0 bases, with 17 bases left in between. Germline V gene sequence: CDR1 DFQATT, CDR2 SNEGSKA (reference sequence). This CDR3 is built from 15 residues. As DNA, the CDR3 is TGCAGTGCTGGGACATTCGGAGGGAGCTCCTACGAGCAGTACTTC. Its translation: CSAGTFGGSSYEQYF.

This chain links TRBV6-2 or TRBV6-3 with TRBJ2-5; D ambiguous. Germline-derived CDR1 and CDR2 are MNHEY and SVGEGT. This CDR3 is 15 amino acids long. Deletions cut 4 bases from V and 11 bases from J, with 23 bases between. The CDR3 region is CASSFPLREIGKQYF. DNA of the CDR3: TGTGCCAGCAGTTTCCCACTGAGAGAGATTGGAAAGCAGTACTTC.

The CDR3 sequence is CSARSGTSGAGDTQYF. The CDR3 coding sequence is TGCAGTGCTAGATCTGGGACTAGCGGGGCCGGGGATACGCAGTATTTT. V gene TRBV20-1 combines with J gene TRBJ2-3; 13 bases match TRBD2. The CDR3 loop spans 16 amino acids. Germline V gives CDR1 DFQATT, CDR2 SNEGSKA (reference sequence). J lost 6 bases, V lost 2 bases, and 8 bases had no gene match.

This clonotype was counted a few times. The V gene is TRBV6-2 or TRBV6-3, the J gene TRBJ2-1; the match to TRBD1 covers 8 bases. Germline-derived CDR1 and CDR2 are MNHEY and SVGEGT. With 5 bases clipped from V and 8 bases from J, the junction kept 8 bases outside the gene matches. This CDR3 contains 14 residues. The CDR3 is CASSGGTGLDEQFF. The CDR3 nucleotides read TGTGCCAGCAGTGGGGGGACAGGCCTAGATGAGCAGTTCTTC.

Comment on this clonotype: The junction does not match germline at one end; this may be a read error. The V call is TRBV12-3 or TRBV12-4, the J call TRBJ2-5, with TRBD2 identical over 12 bases. This CDR3 comprises 15 residues. The CDR3 reads CASSLAGGQEETQYF. The CDR3 DNA follows: TGTGCCAGCAGTCTAGCGGGAGGGCAGGAAGAGACCCAGTACTTC.

This clonotype appeared many times. The chain combines TRBV20-1 with TRBJ2-1; D remains unclear. The V gene lost 3 bases and the J gene lost 7 bases, with 7 bases spanning the gap. The CDR3 length is 11 residues. Germline V lookup: CDR1 DFQATT, CDR2 SNEGSKA (reference sequence). In nucleotides, the CDR3 is TGCAGTGCTAGGTTAGATAATGAGCAGTTCTTC. As protein: CSARLDNEQFF.

This clonotype was seen only a few times. V and J are TRBV20-1 and TRBJ1-4; TRBD1 might be the D (5 bases). This CDR3 region has 15 residues. Trimming removed 0 bases from V and 3 bases from J, with 11 bases in between. Germline CDR1 reads DFQATT; CDR2 reads SNEGSKA (reference sequence). CDR3 DNA sequence: TGCAGTGCTAGAGATTGGGGCAGCGCTAATGAAAAACTGTTTTTT. Protein: CSARDWGSANEKLFF.

V and J are TRBV7-2 and TRBJ2-3, with 9 bases lining up with TRBD1. This CDR3 is 18 amino acids long. Trimming removed 6 bases from V and 2 bases from J; junction bases left unmatched: 15. CDR1 SGHTA and CDR2 FQGNSA come from the germline V gene. CDR3 DNA sequence: TGTGCCAGCAGACCTTATACTTACGGGACAGGGAACACAGATACGCAGTATTTT. Translating it yields CASRPYTYGTGNTDTQYF.